This record concerns one T cell receptor (beta chain) sequence. The antigen is undetermined. The data were obtained in a study of OX40 agonist ivuxolimab in advanced cancers. This CDR3 is 12 amino acids long. The germline V gene has CDR1 KGHSH and CDR2 LQKENI. With 6 bases removed from V and 7 bases from J, the gap between germline ends came to 11 bases. Findings and caveats of the study: Expansion of clones was among the lowest in partial responders at 0.1-3.0 mg/kg.

Only in-frame clones appear in the TCRdb table, and some are missing; sequencing was by immunoSEQ multiplex PCR. This repertoire shows 75,000 to 95,000 clones, 85% found once; its top ten account for approximately 0.2%. The sequencing used CD4+ or CD8+ T cells sorted from blood, collected in a trial of the OX40 agonist ivuxolimab. The clonotype comes from an adult with an advanced solid tumor such as melanoma, head and neck, liver or kidney cancer. J is TRBJ2-3 and V is TRBV18; possibly TRBD1 for D (5 bases). This chain's CDR3 is CASSLQANTQYF. CDR3 DNA: TGTGCCAGCTCCCTACAGGCAAATACGCAGTATTTT.